This T cell receptor (beta chain) was sequenced for a study of T cells in Graves' hyperthyroidism and ophthalmopathy. Findings and limits, study-wide: Ophthalmopathy and stable hyperthyroidism were told apart by a 13 V-J model. Most clonotypes that expanded in the thyroid above 0.001 also showed up in blood.

Deletions cut 6 bases from V and 3 bases from J, with 15 bases between. The CDR3 extends over 14 amino acids. Germline assignment: CDR1 MDHEN and CDR2 SYDVKM. Notes on this clonotype: Its antigen remains unidentified.

Disease duration under 2 months; hyperthyroidism patients were aged 18 to 65. Uncontrolled infection, other autoimmune disease, pregnancy or lactation excluded patients. TCR beta CDR3 region amplification was performed from RNA transcripts. HTBI primers were employed in a first-round RT-PCR of the TCR CDR3. MiXCR, applied by TCRdb to the multiplex PCR reads, yields one record per CDR3 protein. The sample contains hundreds of thousands of distinct CDR3 sequences, 11% to 15% of which appear only once. The V gene is TRBV28, the J gene TRBJ2-7, with D hard to call. Sequences were obtained from blood. The sequence derives from a woman in her 30s with Graves' hyperthyroidism that later progressed to Graves' ophthalmopathy. The CDR3 nucleotides are TGTGCCAGCAGAAAGGGCGGTAGATTCTACGAGCAGTACTTC. Translating gives CASRKGGRFYEQYF.